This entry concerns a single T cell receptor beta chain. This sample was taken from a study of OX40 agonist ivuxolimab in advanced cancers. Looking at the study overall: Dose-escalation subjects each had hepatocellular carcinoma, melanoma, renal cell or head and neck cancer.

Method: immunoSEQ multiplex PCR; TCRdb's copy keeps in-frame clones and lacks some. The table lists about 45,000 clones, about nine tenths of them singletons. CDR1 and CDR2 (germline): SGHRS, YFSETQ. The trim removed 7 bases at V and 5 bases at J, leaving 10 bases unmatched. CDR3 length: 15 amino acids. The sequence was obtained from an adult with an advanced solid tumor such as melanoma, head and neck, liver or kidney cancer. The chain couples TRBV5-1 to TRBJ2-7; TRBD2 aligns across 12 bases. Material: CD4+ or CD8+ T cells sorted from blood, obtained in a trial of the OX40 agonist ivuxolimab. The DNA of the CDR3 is TGCGCCAGCTCAGGACTAGCGGGACGTAGCGACGAGCAGTACTTC. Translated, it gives CASSGLAGRSDEQYF.